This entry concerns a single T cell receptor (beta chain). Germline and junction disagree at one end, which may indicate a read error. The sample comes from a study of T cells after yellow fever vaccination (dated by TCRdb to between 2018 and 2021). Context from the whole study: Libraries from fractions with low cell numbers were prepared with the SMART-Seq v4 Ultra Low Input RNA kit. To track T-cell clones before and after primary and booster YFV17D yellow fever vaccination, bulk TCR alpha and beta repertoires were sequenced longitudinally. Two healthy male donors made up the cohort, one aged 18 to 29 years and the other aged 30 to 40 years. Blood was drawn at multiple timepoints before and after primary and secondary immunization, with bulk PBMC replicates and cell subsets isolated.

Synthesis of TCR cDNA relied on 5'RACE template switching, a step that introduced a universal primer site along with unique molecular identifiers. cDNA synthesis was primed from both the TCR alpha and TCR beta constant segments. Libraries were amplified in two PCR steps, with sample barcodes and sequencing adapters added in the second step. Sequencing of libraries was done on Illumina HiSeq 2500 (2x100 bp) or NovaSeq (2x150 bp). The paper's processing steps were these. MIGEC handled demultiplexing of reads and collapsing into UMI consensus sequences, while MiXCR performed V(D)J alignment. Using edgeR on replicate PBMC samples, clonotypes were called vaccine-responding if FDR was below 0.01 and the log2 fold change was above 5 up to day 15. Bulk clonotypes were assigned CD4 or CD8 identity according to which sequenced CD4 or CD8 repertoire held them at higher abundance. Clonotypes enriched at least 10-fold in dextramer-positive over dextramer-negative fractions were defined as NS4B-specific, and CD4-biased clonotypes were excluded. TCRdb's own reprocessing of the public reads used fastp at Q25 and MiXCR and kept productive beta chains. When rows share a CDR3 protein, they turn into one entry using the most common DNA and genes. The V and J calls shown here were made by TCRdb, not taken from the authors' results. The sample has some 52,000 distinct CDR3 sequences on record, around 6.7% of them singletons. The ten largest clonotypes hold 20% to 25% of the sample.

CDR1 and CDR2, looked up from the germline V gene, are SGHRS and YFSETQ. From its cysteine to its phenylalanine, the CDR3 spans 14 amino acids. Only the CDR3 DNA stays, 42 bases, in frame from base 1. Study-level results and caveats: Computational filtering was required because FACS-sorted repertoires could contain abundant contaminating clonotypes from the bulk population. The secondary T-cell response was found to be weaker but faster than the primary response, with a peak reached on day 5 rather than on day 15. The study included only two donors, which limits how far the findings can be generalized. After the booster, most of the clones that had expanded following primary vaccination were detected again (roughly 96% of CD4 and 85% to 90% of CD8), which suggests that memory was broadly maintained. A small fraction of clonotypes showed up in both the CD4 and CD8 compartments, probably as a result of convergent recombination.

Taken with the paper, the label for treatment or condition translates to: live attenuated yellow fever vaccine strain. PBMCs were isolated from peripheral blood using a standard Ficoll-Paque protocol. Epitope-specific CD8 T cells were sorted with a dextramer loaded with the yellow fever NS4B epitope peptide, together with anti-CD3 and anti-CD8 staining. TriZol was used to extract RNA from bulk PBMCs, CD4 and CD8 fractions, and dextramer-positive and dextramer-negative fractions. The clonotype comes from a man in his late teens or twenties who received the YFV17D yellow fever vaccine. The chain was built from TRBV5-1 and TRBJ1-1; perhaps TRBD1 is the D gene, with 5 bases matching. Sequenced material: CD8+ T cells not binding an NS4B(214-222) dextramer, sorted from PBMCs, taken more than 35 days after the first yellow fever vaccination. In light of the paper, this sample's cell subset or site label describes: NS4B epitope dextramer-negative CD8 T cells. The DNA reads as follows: TGCGCCAGCAACTTGGGGCAGGGAAACACTGAAGCTTTCTTT. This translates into CASNLGQGNTEAFF.